The entry that follows covers one TCR beta chain sequence. The CDR3 covers 15 residues. Germline V gives CDR1 SGHRS, CDR2 YFSETQ. With V trimmed by 2 bases and J by 8 bases, 8 bases remained unmatched. The data were obtained in a study of shared clonotypes between healthy human individuals. Sequencing was performed with immunoSEQ multiplex PCR; in TCRdb, only in-frame clones are kept and a portion is missing. The sample records millions of clones, 90% to 95% being singletons. Sequencing was performed on naive CD4+ T cells sorted from blood. Sample subset: CD45RA+ positively selected. This TCR derives from a man between 18 and 29 years old in good health. The chain recombines TRBV5-1 with TRBJ2-3; 10 nucleotides line up with TRBD1. CDR3 loop: CASSFGTGDQGTQYF. In nucleotides, the CDR3 is TGCGCCAGCAGCTTTGGGACAGGGGATCAAGGTACGCAGTATTTT.